These 3 T cell receptor beta chains originate from one sample sequenced in a study of control samples from healthy donors and cancer patients. Sequenced by immunoSEQ multiplex PCR; TCRdb stores in-frame clones only, minus some. Of 100,000 to 150,000 clones detected, around 87% appear once; the ten largest clones hold 2.5% to 3.5%. Source material: blood. The receptors here all came from a man aged 60-69 years in good health.

This clone has only a few counts. V is TRBV28 and J is TRBJ2-7; the D gene is possibly TRBD1 (6 bases). This CDR3 has 18 amino acids. Germline assignment: CDR1 MDHEN and CDR2 SYDVKM. V was trimmed by 5 bases and J by 2 bases, leaving 25 bases between them. CDR3 sequence (DNA): TGTGCCAGCAGTCTAGGGGACGGGACAAGCAGAGGAACCTACGAGCAGTACTTC. Translation: CASSLGDGTSRGTYEQYF.

In DNA, the CDR3 is TGTGCCAGCACCACTAGGCAGCAGGGAGTCTACGAGCAGTACTTC. Its translation is CASTTRQQGVYEQYF. V is TRBV6-1 and J is TRBJ2-7, with D tentatively TRBD1 or TRBD2 (5 bases each). The length of the CDR3 is 15 residues. Per the germline V gene, CDR1 is MNHNS and CDR2 is SASEGT. V lost 7 bases, J lost 3 bases, and 19 bases lay in between.

This clone is a singleton in its sample. The chain has TRBV6-2 or TRBV6-3 and TRBJ2-7; D remains ambiguous. V was trimmed by 4 bases and J by 1 base, leaving 8 bases between them. The CDR3 consists of 13 residues. The germline CDR1 and CDR2 sequences are MNHEY and SVGEGT. The chain's CDR3 is CASSWSLSYEQYF. CDR3 in DNA: TGTGCCAGCAGTTGGTCCCTATCCTACGAGCAGTACTTC.